Included here is one T cell receptor (beta chain) sequence, with context. This specimen comes from a study of Ad26.COV2.S vaccination and SARS-CoV-2 variants. Measured with immunoSEQ multiplex PCR; TCRdb has only the in-frame clones, and not every one. This table has 200,000 to 300,000 clones, approximately 90% appearing once. V shed 0 bases, J shed 4 bases, and the junction held 6 bases outside the gene matches. The CDR3 has 15 amino acids. Germline values: CDR1 SGHRS, CDR2 YFSETQ. Treatment: some 20 received Ad26.COV2.S at low or high dose, single or two shots; a few received placebo; per-sample allocation not given. Sampling was performed 63 days after the first vaccine or placebo injection.

This chain joins TRBV5-1 and TRBJ2-7, with 8 positions matching TRBD1. The sample in question was peripheral blood, obtained in a trial of Ad26.COV2.S vaccine versus placebo. The receptor comes from a person between 18 and 65 years old who received the Ad26.COV2.S COVID-19 vaccine or a placebo. CDR3 DNA sequence: TGCGCCAGCAGCTTGGGGCCGGGACAGGATTACGAGCAGTACTTC. It is translated as CASSLGPGQDYEQYF.